This TCR beta chain was sequenced in a study of early T cells in non-severe SARS-CoV-2 infection. TCRdb re-analysed the 5' RACE reads in MiXCR, keeping a single row per CDR3 protein. The sample carries about 69,000 distinct CDR3 sequences, 4% to 6% recorded once. Trimming left V 1 base short and J 1 base short, with 8 bases between. The CDR3 contains 15 residues. Germline loops: CDR1 LGHDT, CDR2 YNNKEL (reference sequence). This sequence was found in an adult who was a healthcare worker with PCR-confirmed SARS-CoV-2 infection or an uninfected control (not recorded which). The donor label of this sample is uncertain. The specimen comprised whole blood, sampled at baseline. The rearrangement uses TRBV3-1 and TRBJ2-1; D is undetermined. The CDR3 reads CASSQVQTSYNEQFF. CDR3 nucleotides: TGTGCCAGCAGCCAAGTCCAGACATCCTACAATGAGCAGTTCTTC.